Listed below are T cell receptor beta chains from one sample, sequenced in a study of T cell responses to AZD1222 COVID-19 vaccine. Profiled with immunoSEQ multiplex PCR; TCRdb holds only in-frame clones, not every one. Among roughly 200,000 clones listed, roughly 94% were seen once. Sequenced here: peripheral blood, sampled 28 days after the second dose of the MenACWY control vaccine. The receptors were sampled from an adult who received the MenACWY meningococcal vaccine as a control. The CDR3 runs from the conserved cysteine through the conserved F or W. A D gene is named only where the DNA matches it firmly. Expanded clones get a size class; other rows say once, few or many, or leave the size out.

size: -; V: TRBV2; J: TRBJ1-2; D: -; CDR3: CASKAREVANYGYTF; DNA: TGTGCCAGCAAGGCCAGGGAGGTAGCTAACTATGGCTACACCTTC
size: -; V: TRBV6-1; J: TRBJ2-7; D: TRBD2; CDR3: CASSEGGGALSSYEQYF; DNA: TGTGCCAGCAGTGAAGGGGGAGGGGCTTTGAGCTCCTACGAGCAGTACTTC
size: -; V: TRBV18; J: TRBJ1-4; D: -; CDR3: CASSPRAGSLGSEKLFF; DNA: TGTGCCAGCTCACCACGGGCGGGGAGCCTCGGAAGTGAAAAACTGTTTTTT
size: many; V: TRBV11-3; J: TRBJ2-7; D: TRBD1; CDR3: CASSLRSETGFDEQYF; DNA: TGTGCCAGCAGCTTAAGGTCCGAGACAGGGTTCGACGAGCAGTACTTC
size: few; V: TRBV10-3; J: TRBJ1-5; D: -; CDR3: CAISEGGSQPQHF; DNA: TGTGCCATCAGTGAGGGGGGTAGTCAGCCCCAGCATTTT
size: once; V: TRBV7-8; J: TRBJ2-1; D: -; CDR3: CASSQERARVNEQFF; DNA: TGTGCCAGCAGCCAGGAGCGGGCTAGGGTCAATGAGCAGTTCTTC
size: -; V: TRBV7-2; J: TRBJ2-7; D: TRBD2; CDR3: CASSLLPGGQYEQYF; DNA: TGTGCCAGCAGCTTACTTCCGGGGGGGCAATACGAGCAGTACTTC
size: -; V: TRBV5-6; J: TRBJ1-4; D: -; CDR3: CASSLGIEEKLFF; DNA: TGTGCCAGCAGCTTAGGTATAGAGGAAAAACTGTTTTTT
size: -; V: TRBV6-4; J: TRBJ2-7; D: -; CDR3: CASSDSTDGAF; DNA: TGTGCCAGCAGTGACTCGACGGATGGAGCTTTC
size: -; V: TRBV5-1; J: TRBJ2-3; D: -; CDR3: CASSLAQGGTDTQYF; DNA: TGCGCCAGCAGCTTGGCCCAGGGTGGTACAGATACGCAGTATTTT
size: -; V: TRBV6-5; J: TRBJ2-7; D: -; CDR3: CASSYDSSYEQYF; DNA: TGTGCCAGCAGTTACGACTCGTCCTACGAGCAGTACTTC
size: -; V: TRBV18; J: TRBJ2-1; D: -; CDR3: CASSPPRWQFF; DNA: TGTGCCAGCTCACCACCTCGGTGGCAGTTCTTC
size: -; V: TRBV30; J: TRBJ1-5; D: TRBD1; CDR3: CAWSAGQGNQPQHF; DNA: TGTGCCTGGAGTGCGGGACAGGGAAATCAGCCCCAGCATTTT
size: -; V: TRBV9; J: TRBJ1-1; D: -; CDR3: CASSGQASNTEAFF; DNA: TGTGCCAGCAGCGGACAGGCGTCGAACACTGAAGCTTTCTTT
size: once; V: TRBV5-1; J: TRBJ1-6; D: -; CDR3: CASSLSYLKSPLHF; DNA: TGCGCCAGCAGCTTGTCGTACTTGAAGTCACCCCTCCACTTT
size: -; V: TRBV6-6; J: TRBJ1-3; D: -; CDR3: CASSQTGSGNTIYF; DNA: TGTGCCAGCAGTCAGACAGGCTCTGGAAACACCATATATTTT
size: -; V: TRBV7-9; J: TRBJ1-3; D: -; CDR3: CASSIRGTNSGNTIYF; DNA: TGTGCCAGCAGCATTAGGGGGACGAATTCTGGAAACACCATATATTTT
size: -; V: TRBV4-2; J: TRBJ2-3; D: TRBD2; CDR3: CASSQTALAGDTDTQYF; DNA: TGTGCCAGCAGCCAAACGGCTCTAGCGGGAGACACAGATACGCAGTATTTT
size: -; V: TRBV27; J: TRBJ1-1; D: -; CDR3: CASSWASNTEAFF; DNA: TGTGCCAGCAGTTGGGCATCGAACACTGAAGCTTTCTTT
size: -; V: TRBV30; J: TRBJ1-2; D: TRBD1; CDR3: CAWSVRQGSWGYTF; DNA: TGTGCCTGGAGTGTAAGACAGGGGAGTTGGGGCTACACCTTC
size: -; V: TRBV2; J: TRBJ1-1; D: TRBD1; CDR3: CASSGQGNTEAFF; DNA: TGTGCCAGCAGTGGACAGGGGAACACTGAAGCTTTCTTT
size: -; V: TRBV2; J: TRBJ1-4; D: -; CDR3: CARGSGGTGANEKLFF; DNA: TGTGCCAGAGGCTCCGGTGGGACGGGAGCTAATGAAAAACTGTTTTTT
size: -; V: TRBV28; J: TRBJ1-4; D: TRBD1; CDR3: CASSPGQHEKLFF; DNA: TGTGCCAGCAGCCCGGGACAGCATGAAAAACTGTTTTTT
size: -; V: TRBV4-1; J: TRBJ1-2; D: -; CDR3: CASSPLLGQANYGYTF; DNA: TGCGCCAGCAGCCCGCTGCTTGGGCAGGCTAACTATGGCTACACCTTC
size: -; V: TRBV5-1; J: TRBJ2-7; D: TRBD2; CDR3: CASSPGLAGGQDEQYF; DNA: TGCGCCAGCAGCCCGGGACTAGCGGGGGGGCAGGACGAGCAGTACTTC
size: once; V: TRBV6-5; J: TRBJ2-5; D: -; CDR3: CASSWGRRGQETQYF; DNA: TGTGCCAGCAGTTGGGGTAGAAGGGGACAAGAGACCCAGTACTTC
size: -; V: TRBV6-1; J: TRBJ1-1; D: -; CDR3: CASSEGPEAFF; DNA: TGTGCCAGCAGTGAAGGACCTGAAGCTTTCTTT
size: -; V: TRBV5-4; J: TRBJ2-2; D: -; CDR3: CASSLGTENTGELFF; DNA: TGTGCCAGCAGCTTGGGGACAGAGAACACCGGGGAGCTGTTTTTT
size: -; V: TRBV5-8; J: TRBJ2-7; D: -; CDR3: CASNLKGVLGEQYF; DNA: TGTGCCAGCAACCTTAAAGGGGTTTTGGGCGAGCAGTACTTC
size: -; V: TRBV2; J: TRBJ1-2; D: -; CDR3: CASDKTGSPNYGYTF; DNA: TGTGCCAGCGATAAAACAGGGAGTCCTAACTATGGCTACACCTTC
size: once; V: TRBV12-3/TRBV12-4; J: TRBJ1-5; D: -; CDR3: CASSLDPNQPQHF; DNA: TGTGCCAGCAGTTTAGACCCCAATCAGCCCCAGCATTTT
size: -; V: TRBV3-1/TRBV3-2; J: TRBJ1-1; D: -; CDR3: CASSPRGSGNTEAFF; DNA: TGTGCCAGCAGCCCAAGGGGTAGCGGGAACACTGAAGCTTTCTTT
size: -; V: TRBV27; J: TRBJ2-5; D: -; CDR3: CASSPGTRASETQYF; DNA: TGTGCCAGCAGTCCCGGGACCCGGGCTTCGGAGACCCAGTACTTC
size: -; V: TRBV27; J: TRBJ2-2; D: -; CDR3: CASSLRDSPNTGELFF; DNA: TGTGCCAGCAGTTTACGAGACAGCCCGAACACCGGGGAGCTGTTTTTT
size: -; V: TRBV7-6; J: TRBJ2-1; D: TRBD2; CDR3: CASSRLAGGYNEQFF; DNA: TGTGCCAGCAGCCGCCTAGCGGGGGGATACAATGAGCAGTTCTTC
size: -; V: TRBV19; J: TRBJ2-1; D: -; CDR3: CASSFLLRDEQFF; DNA: TGTGCCAGTAGTTTCCTGTTACGCGATGAGCAGTTCTTC
size: once; V: TRBV20-1; J: TRBJ2-3; D: TRBD2; CDR3: CSASVGLAGGEPDTQYF; DNA: TGCAGTGCTAGTGTTGGACTAGCGGGGGGGGAACCAGATACGCAGTATTTT
size: -; V: TRBV3-1/TRBV3-2; J: TRBJ1-6; D: -; CDR3: CASSQVLLVSPLHF; DNA: TGTGCCAGCAGCCAAGTCTTGCTTGTTTCACCCCTCCACTTT
size: -; V: TRBV19; J: TRBJ2-7; D: -; CDR3: CASSIWQGTEQYF; DNA: TGTGCCAGTAGTATATGGCAGGGGACCGAGCAGTACTTC
size: -; V: TRBV7-3; J: TRBJ2-2; D: -; CDR3: CASSLTGDRGELFF; DNA: TGTGCCAGCAGCTTAACCGGGGATAGGGGGGAGCTGTTTTTT
size: once; V: TRBV4-3; J: TRBJ1-4; D: -; CDR3: CASSQAGREEAKLFF; DNA: TGCGCCAGCAGCCAAGCAGGCAGGGAGGAGGCAAAACTGTTTTTT
size: once; V: TRBV16; J: TRBJ2-7; D: -; CDR3: CASSHRFRYEQYF; DNA: TGTGCCAGCAGCCACAGGTTTAGGTACGAGCAGTACTTC
size: -; V: TRBV25-1; J: TRBJ1-1; D: -; CDR3: CASSGAGNTEAFF; DNA: TGTGCCAGTTCCGGCGCAGGGAACACTGAAGCTTTCTTT
size: -; V: TRBV2; J: TRBJ1-1; D: -; CDR3: CASTRGEAMNTEAFF; DNA: TGTGCCAGCACCCGAGGGGAGGCGATGAACACTGAAGCTTTCTTT
size: -; V: TRBV6-1; J: TRBJ1-1; D: -; CDR3: CASSEGEELTEAFF; DNA: TGTGCCAGCAGTGAAGGGGAGGAATTGACTGAAGCTTTCTTT
size: -; V: TRBV9; J: TRBJ2-3; D: TRBD1; CDR3: CASSVTGQASTDTQYF; DNA: TGTGCCAGCAGCGTGACGGGACAGGCGAGCACAGATACGCAGTATTTT
size: -; V: TRBV29-1; J: TRBJ2-2; D: -; CDR3: CSVDTGELFF; DNA: TGCAGCGTGGATACCGGGGAGCTGTTTTTT
size: -; V: TRBV28; J: TRBJ2-3; D: TRBD1; CDR3: CASSPGQGGTPESDTQYF; DNA: TGTGCCAGCAGTCCGGGACAGGGAGGGACACCTGAATCAGATACGCAGTATTTT
size: -; V: TRBV28; J: TRBJ2-3; D: -; CDR3: CASSPSGGPRFNTQYF; DNA: TGTGCCAGCAGCCCGAGTGGGGGGCCTCGTTTTAATACGCAGTATTTT
size: -; V: TRBV28; J: TRBJ1-1; D: -; CDR3: CASLPDRLVFTEAFF; DNA: TGTGCCAGCCTACCGGACAGACTCGTCTTCACTGAAGCTTTCTTT
size: once; V: TRBV2; J: TRBJ1-4; D: TRBD1; CDR3: CASSRGQYNEKLFF; DNA: TGTGCCAGCAGTAGGGGGCAGTATAATGAAAAACTGTTTTTT
size: -; V: TRBV9; J: TRBJ1-1; D: -; CDR3: CASSVVRSSGMNTEAFF; DNA: TGTGCCAGCAGCGTAGTTCGCTCTAGTGGTATGAACACTGAAGCTTTCTTT
size: -; V: TRBV11-2; J: TRBJ2-7; D: TRBD1; CDR3: CASSLGDRAYEQYF; DNA: TGTGCCAGCAGCTTAGGGGACAGAGCCTACGAGCAGTACTTC
size: once; V: TRBV7-2; J: TRBJ2-1; D: TRBD1; CDR3: CASSLEGQGSYNEQFF; DNA: TGTGCCAGCAGCTTAGAGGGACAGGGCTCCTACAATGAGCAGTTCTTC
size: -; V: TRBV6-5; J: TRBJ2-3; D: TRBD2; CDR3: CASRKRENSDTQYF; DNA: TGTGCCAGCCGAAAGCGGGAGAACTCAGATACGCAGTATTTT